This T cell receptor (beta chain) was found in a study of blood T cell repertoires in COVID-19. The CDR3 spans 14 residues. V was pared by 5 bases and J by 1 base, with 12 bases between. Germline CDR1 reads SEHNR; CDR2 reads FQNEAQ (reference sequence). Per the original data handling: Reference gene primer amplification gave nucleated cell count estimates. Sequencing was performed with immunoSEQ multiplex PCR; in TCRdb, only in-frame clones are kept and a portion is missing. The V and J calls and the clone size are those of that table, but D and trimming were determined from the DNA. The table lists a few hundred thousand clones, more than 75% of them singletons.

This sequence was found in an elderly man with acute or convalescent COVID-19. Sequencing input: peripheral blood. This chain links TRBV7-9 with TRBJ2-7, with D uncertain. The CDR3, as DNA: TGTGCCAGCAGCGTACGACTTGGGTCCTACGAGCAGTACTTC. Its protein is CASSVRLGSYEQYF.